The rows below give T cell receptor beta chains drawn from one sample of a study of T cell responses to AZD1222 COVID-19 vaccine. Only in-frame clones appear in the TCRdb table, and some are missing; sequencing was by immunoSEQ multiplex PCR. The sample holds about 120,000 clones, about nine tenths seen once. Sequencing was performed on peripheral blood, taken on day 0 of AZD1222 vaccination. These receptors were collected from an adult in good health. CDR3s include the opening cysteine and the closing phenylalanine or tryptophan. The D gene is left open where the match is weak. For some rows the clone size is stated as once, few or many, or as a class when expanded; others skip it.

J gene: TRBJ2-1
clone size: .
D gene: TRBD2
V gene: TRBV19
CDR3 length: 17
CDR3 protein: CASSPTSGIATYSEQFF
CDR3 DNA: TGTGCCAGTAGTCCGACTAGCGGGATAGCTACCTACTCTGAGCAGTTCTTC

J gene: TRBJ2-3
clone size: .
D gene: TRBD1
V gene: TRBV5-4
CDR3 length: 18
CDR3 protein: CASSFPGTGGFGADTQYF
CDR3 DNA: TGTGCCAGCAGCTTCCCCGGGACAGGGGGATTTGGGGCAGATACGCAGTATTTT

J gene: TRBJ2-2
clone size: once
D gene: .
V gene: TRBV2
CDR3 length: 16
CDR3 protein: CASREPGTANTGELFF
CDR3 DNA: TGTGCCAGCAGGGAACCCGGGACGGCGAACACCGGGGAGCTGTTTTTT

J gene: TRBJ2-1
clone size: .
D gene: .
V gene: TRBV2
CDR3 length: 11
CDR3 protein: CATSNYNEQFF
CDR3 DNA: TGTGCCACCTCCAACTACAATGAGCAGTTCTTC

J gene: TRBJ2-7
clone size: .
D gene: .
V gene: TRBV28
CDR3 length: 12
CDR3 protein: CASRGQVGEQYF
CDR3 DNA: TGTGCCAGCAGGGGTCAGGTGGGGGAGCAGTACTTC

J gene: TRBJ2-6
clone size: .
D gene: TRBD1
V gene: TRBV2
CDR3 length: 16
CDR3 protein: CASKGQGLSGANVLTF
CDR3 DNA: TGTGCCAGCAAGGGACAGGGATTATCTGGGGCCAACGTCCTGACTTTC

J gene: TRBJ1-4
clone size: .
D gene: TRBD1
V gene: TRBV6-5
CDR3 length: 14
CDR3 protein: CASSPGGASEKLFF
CDR3 DNA: TGTGCCAGCAGCCCAGGGGGGGCTAGTGAAAAACTGTTTTTT

J gene: TRBJ2-7
clone size: .
D gene: .
V gene: TRBV20-1
CDR3 length: 11
CDR3 protein: CSARRGGEQYF
CDR3 DNA: TGCAGTGCTAGAAGGGGTGGCGAGCAGTACTTC

J gene: TRBJ1-3
clone size: .
D gene: TRBD1
V gene: TRBV30
CDR3 length: 14
CDR3 protein: CAWRDRGTGNTIYF
CDR3 DNA: TGTGCCTGGAGGGACAGGGGAACTGGAAACACCATATATTTT

J gene: TRBJ1-6
clone size: .
D gene: TRBD1
V gene: TRBV7-2
CDR3 length: 14
CDR3 protein: CASSLSRQGSTLHF
CDR3 DNA: TGTGCCAGCAGCTTAAGCCGACAGGGGTCGACCCTCCACTTT

J gene: TRBJ1-1
clone size: once
D gene: .
V gene: TRBV27
CDR3 length: 15
CDR3 protein: CASSLYAGMSTEAFF
CDR3 DNA: TGTGCCAGCAGTTTATACGCAGGGATGAGCACTGAAGCTTTCTTT

J gene: TRBJ1-1
clone size: .
D gene: .
V gene: TRBV30
CDR3 length: 14
CDR3 protein: CAWSEGGGNTEAFF
CDR3 DNA: TGTGCCTGGAGTGAAGGCGGGGGAAACACTGAAGCTTTCTTT

J gene: TRBJ2-7
clone size: few
D gene: .
V gene: TRBV27
CDR3 length: 13
CDR3 protein: CASSLIPAAEQYF
CDR3 DNA: TGTGCCAGCAGTTTAATCCCTGCGGCCGAGCAGTACTTC

J gene: TRBJ2-3
clone size: .
D gene: TRBD2
V gene: TRBV19
CDR3 length: 16
CDR3 protein: CATRLAGGPSTDTQYF
CDR3 DNA: TGTGCCACTCGACTAGCGGGAGGTCCTAGCACAGATACGCAGTATTTT